This passage covers 27 T cell receptor beta chains from one sample sequenced in a study of cytomegalovirus exposure and HLA in healthy donors. The primer mix had 60 Vbeta and 13 Jbeta primers. Assay used: immunoSEQ multiplex PCR; TCRdb lists only in-frame clones, some missing. The repertoire consists of 60,000 to 70,000 clones, with around 78% occurring once and the leading ten covering 7.8%. The sequenced sample consisted of PBMCs. Receptors originate from a man between 18 and 29 years old in good health and CMV-seropositive.

This clone came up a few times. V is TRBV7-6 and J is TRBJ2-3, with 8 nucleotides matching TRBD2. The CDR3 spans 13 residues. Germline V gene sequence: CDR1 SGHVS, CDR2 FNYEAQ. V dropped 5 bases and J dropped 9; count of bases not matched to a gene: 7. CDR3 bases: TGTGCCAGCAGCCGGACTAGCCCCCCAACGCAGTATTTT. Amino acid sequence: CASSRTSPPTQYF.

This clone was recorded only once. The chain carries TRBV7-8 and TRBJ2-7; 11 bases match TRBD2. The trim removed 5 bases at V and 5 bases at J, leaving 5 bases unmatched. CDR3 size: 14 residues. Germline assignment: CDR1 SGHVS and CDR2 FQNEAQ. CDR3 DNA sequence: TGTGCCAGCAGCCCGACTAGCGGGGCAAACGAGCAGTACTTC. Amino acid sequence: CASSPTSGANEQYF.

The chain links TRBV28 to TRBJ1-1; 7 positions match TRBD1. Germline V gene sequence: CDR1 MDHEN, CDR2 SYDVKM. There are 13 residues in the CDR3. V dropped 5 bases and J dropped 3; count of bases not matched to a gene: 3. CDR3 protein: CASSGGQYTEAFF. The CDR3 DNA follows: TGTGCCAGCAGTGGGGGACAGTACACTGAAGCTTTCTTT.

V usage is TRBV6-6 and J usage is TRBJ2-7; D gene uncertain. Trimming removed 6 bases from V and 3 bases from J, with 3 bases in between. CDR3 size: 10 residues. Germline V lookup: CDR1 MNHNY, CDR2 SVGAGI (reference sequence). CDR3 in DNA: TGTGCCAGCAGCAACTACGAGCAGTACTTC. This codes for CASSNYEQYF.

The V and J genes are TRBV6-5 and TRBJ2-5, with 8 nucleotides matching TRBD1. The CDR3 loop spans 13 amino acids. The V and J ends lost 5 bases and 5 bases, in that order; junction bases with no gene match: 4. Germline V gene data show CDR1 as MNHEY and CDR2 as SVGAGI. CDR3 coding DNA: TGTGCCAGCAGTAGGACAGGGTCGGAGACCCAGTACTTC. This sequence encodes CASSRTGSETQYF.

This chain uses TRBV7-9 with TRBJ1-2; D unresolved. V was clipped by 5 bases and J by 5 bases, with 18 bases between them. From germline, CDR1 is SEHNR and CDR2 FQNEAQ (reference sequence). This CDR3 contains 15 residues. The CDR3 sequence: CASSRAEGGYYGYTF. For the CDR3, the DNA is TGTGCCAGCAGCCGGGCGGAGGGCGGGTATTATGGCTACACCTTC.

This chain connects TRBV6-6 to TRBJ2-3; D is possibly TRBD2 (6 bases). The V end was cut by 7 bases, the J end by 2 bases, with 16 bases between. The germline V gene encodes CDR1 MNHNY and CDR2 SVGAGI (reference sequence). This CDR3 has 15 amino acids. In nucleotides, the CDR3 is TGTGCCAGCACCGAGGAGGGACTCCCCACAGATACGCAGTATTTT. Encoded protein: CASTEEGLPTDTQYF.

The gene calls are TRBV30 and TRBJ1-6; D is undetermined. Germline values: CDR1 GTSNPN, CDR2 SVGIG (reference sequence). The ends were cut back, 4 bases at V and 4 bases at J, with 8 bases in the middle. The CDR3 is made up of 13 amino acids. The CDR3 is CAWIAGYNSPLHF. CDR3 coding DNA: TGTGCCTGGATAGCGGGATATAATTCACCCCTCCACTTT.

V is TRBV5-8 and J is TRBJ1-3, with D hard to call. CDR1 is SGHTS, CDR2 YDEGEE, per germline. V was shortened by 3 bases and J by 4 bases, with 23 bases between the two germline ends. The CDR3 runs 18 residues. CDR3 in amino acids: CASSSSVSPSLRGNTIYF. In nucleotides, the CDR3 is TGTGCCAGCAGCTCGTCGGTTTCCCCCTCTTTGCGGGGAAACACCATATATTTT.

The chain couples TRBV30 to TRBJ1-2; no clear D. Trimming shortened V by 2 bases and J by 4 bases, and 14 bases separated the two germline ends. CDR1 is GTSNPN and CDR2 is SVGIG in the germline V gene (reference sequence). There are 14 residues in the CDR3. The CDR3 coding sequence is TGTGCCTGGAGTCGAGAGGGATTTTCCTATGGCTACACCTTC. Its protein is CAWSREGFSYGYTF.

This clone occurred once. V is TRBV2 and J is TRBJ2-3; 14 nucleotides match TRBD2. The length of the CDR3 is 16 residues. V shed 6 bases, J shed 2 bases, and the junction held 4 bases outside the gene matches. Germline V CDR1 and CDR2: SNHLY, FYNNEI. For the CDR3, the DNA is TGTGCCAGCAGGACTAGCGGGGGGGTCAACACAGATACGCAGTATTTT. Amino acids: CASRTSGGVNTDTQYF.

The chain couples TRBV5-1 to TRBJ2-7; 10 bases line up with TRBD2. CDR3 size: 14 residues. V trimming: 3 bases; J trimming: 6 bases; junction bases outside the gene matches: 6. Germline-derived CDR1 and CDR2 are SGHRS and YFSETQ. The CDR3 coding sequence is TGCGCCAGCAGCTCGAGCGGGGGGGCACTCGAGCAGTACTTC. Its protein product is CASSSSGGALEQYF.

This clone was counted a few times. The chain links TRBV6-5 to TRBJ1-1; 9 bases are shared with TRBD1. The CDR3 sequence is 16 residues long. CDR1 is MNHEY, CDR2 SVGAGI, per germline. The junction had 8 bases not matched to a gene; V was cut back by 2 bases and J by 4 bases. In DNA form, the CDR3 reads TGTGCCAGCAGTTACACAGGGGGCGCCGAGCGCACTGAAGCTTTCTTT. Translated, it gives CASSYTGGAERTEAFF.

The chain joins TRBV7-6 to TRBJ2-1, with TRBD2 identical over 7 bases. V shed 0 bases and J 0 bases; nucleotides not matched to a gene: 2. The CDR3 runs 16 residues. Germline V gene lookup returns CDR1 SGHVS and CDR2 FNYEAQ. CDR3 residues: CASSLAWGGSYNEQFF. In DNA, the CDR3 is TGTGCCAGCAGCTTAGCGTGGGGGGGCTCCTACAATGAGCAGTTCTTC.

This sequence joins TRBV7-9 and TRBJ1-2, with D possibly being TRBD1 (5 bases). V shed 0 bases and J shed 2 bases, with 10 bases lying between them. This CDR3 is built from 15 residues. Germline V CDR1 and CDR2: SEHNR, FQNEAQ (reference sequence). The CDR3 DNA is TGTGCCAGCAGCTTAGCCCCAACAGGAAACTATGGCTACACCTTC. As protein: CASSLAPTGNYGYTF.

This chain joins TRBV20-1 and TRBJ2-7, with D hard to call. V was cut by 3 bases and J by 6 bases, with 9 bases left in between. Per the germline V gene, CDR1 is DFQATT and CDR2 is SNEGSKA (reference sequence). CDR3 length: 11 amino acids. CDR3 sequence (DNA): TGCAGTGCTAGCAGAGGCCCCGAGCAGTACTTC. Its protein is CSASRGPEQYF.

This rearrangement joins TRBV11-3 to TRBJ2-3, with 11 bases fitting TRBD2. CDR1 and CDR2 (germline): SGHNT, YENEEA. Trimming took 4 bases from V and 1 from J; bases not matched to a gene: 7. This CDR3 has 17 amino acids. In DNA, the CDR3 is TGTGCCAGCAGCTCGGTTACACTAGCGGGGGGCACAGATACGCAGTATTTT. As protein: CASSSVTLAGGTDTQYF.

The chain has TRBV6-1 and TRBJ2-5, with 9 bases aligning to TRBD2. Germline V gene lookup returns CDR1 MNHNS and CDR2 SASEGT. The CDR3 has 13 residues. V lost 7 bases, J lost 5 bases, and 5 bases stayed unmatched. The CDR3 DNA reads as TGTGCCAGCAACTGGAGCGGGGGGGAGACCCAGTACTTC. Amino acid sequence: CASNWSGGETQYF.

In nucleotides, the CDR3 is TGTGCCTGGGGAACAGGGTTCAATGAGCAGTTCTTC. Translation gives CAWGTGFNEQFF. J is TRBJ2-1 and V is TRBV30; the D gene is possibly TRBD1 (6 bases). CDR3 length: 12 amino acids. Germline V gene lookup returns CDR1 GTSNPN and CDR2 SVGIG (reference sequence). Between the trimmed V and J ends, which lost 5 bases and 6 bases, there was a span of 11 bases.

The sample holds a few counts of this clone. The chain has TRBV2 and TRBJ1-3; tentatively, D is TRBD1 (6 bases). The CDR3 runs to 14 residues. Trimming took off 7 bases at V and 2 bases at J, with 12 bases between the two ends. The V gene's germline CDR1 is SNHLY and CDR2 FYNNEI. In DNA, the CDR3 is TGTGCCAGCAATCACAGGGAAACTGGAAACACCATATATTTT. Translation gives CASNHRETGNTIYF. Full variable domain (rest looked up from reference TRBV2 and TRBJ1-3): EPEVTQTPSHQVTQMGQEVILRCVPISNHLYFYWYRQILGQKVEFLVSFYNNEISEKSEIFDDQFSVERPDGSNFTLKIRSTKLEDSAMYFCASNHRETGNTIYFGEGSWLTVV.

The chain carries TRBV6-1 and TRBJ2-7; TRBD1 might be the D (5 bases). Trimming shortened V by 0 bases and J by 4 bases, and 13 bases separated the two germline ends. Germline CDR1 MNHNS, CDR2 SASEGT. The CDR3 consists of 15 residues. The CDR3 nucleotides are TGTGCCAGCAGTGAAGCTGGTGGACATTTGTACGAGCAGTACTTC. It translates to CASSEAGGHLYEQYF.

J is TRBJ1-2 and V is TRBV18; TRBD1 aligns across 7 bases. The germline V gene has CDR1 KGHSH and CDR2 LQKENI. This CDR3 is built from 15 residues. After removal of 5 bases from V and 4 bases from J, the junction contained 10 bases not matched to a gene. The CDR3 coding sequence is TGTGCCAGCTCAGGAACCACAGGGGACCGCTATGGCTACACCTTC. As protein: CASSGTTGDRYGYTF.

The rearrangement uses TRBV18 and TRBJ2-3; 10 nucleotides agree with TRBD1. This CDR3 is built from 15 residues. The V and J ends lost 3 bases and 4 bases, in that order; junction bases with no gene match: 4. Germline V CDR1 and CDR2: KGHSH, LQKENI. As DNA, the CDR3 is TGTGCCAGCTCACCCGACAGGGGGCGACCAGATACGCAGTATTTT. Its translation: CASSPDRGRPDTQYF.

In DNA, the CDR3 is TGTGCCAGCAGTTTATACAGGGGAAACACCATATATTTT. It codes for CASSLYRGNTIYF. J is TRBJ1-3 and V is TRBV27; possibly TRBD1 for D (5 bases). The CDR3 loop spans 13 amino acids. V was trimmed by 1 base and J by 4 bases, leaving 5 bases between them. Germline CDR1 is MNHEY and CDR2 is SMNVEV (reference sequence).

This clone has a single count. The rearrangement uses TRBV29-1 and TRBJ1-1; D unclear. Germline lookup yields CDR1 SQVTM and CDR2 ANQGSEA. The CDR3 covers 12 residues. V was clipped by 2 bases and J by 2 bases, with 6 bases between them. The CDR3 protein is CSVENINTEAFF. In DNA form, the CDR3 reads TGCAGCGTTGAAAATATTAACACTGAAGCTTTCTTT.

The rearrangement joins TRBV18 to TRBJ2-6; TRBD1 agrees at 8 bases. The CDR3 runs to 14 residues. Trimming cost V 8 bases and J 3 bases; bases outside gene matches: 3. Germline V gene lookup returns CDR1 KGHSH and CDR2 LQKENI. CDR3 sequence reads: CASVDRGGANVLTF. CDR3 DNA: TGTGCCAGCGTAGACAGGGGTGGGGCCAACGTCCTGACTTTC. The entire variable domain, with the rest obtained from reference TRBV18 and TRBJ2-6, is as follows: NAGVMQNPRHLVRRRGQEARLRCSPMKGHSHVYWYRQLPEEGLKFMVYLQKENIIDESGMPKERFSAEFPKEGPSILRIQQVVRGDSAAYFCASVDRGGANVLTFGAGSRLTVL.

The rearrangement links TRBV30 to TRBJ1-1; D remains unclear. Trimming stripped 3 bases from V and 2 bases from J, with 10 bases between. Germline V lookup: CDR1 GTSNPN, CDR2 SVGIG (reference sequence). The CDR3 totals 13 residues. The DNA for the CDR3 is TGTGCCTGGAGGACTCAAGTCAACACTGAAGCTTTCTTT. Protein: CAWRTQVNTEAFF. The full variable domain, in which reference TRBV30 and TRBJ1-1 provide the parts outside the CDR3, is SQTIHQWPATLVQPVGSPLSLECTVEGTSNPNLYWYRQAAGRGLQLLFYSVGIGQISSEVPQNLSASRPQDRQFILSSKKLLLSDSGFYLCAWRTQVNTEAFFGQGTRLTVV.